This TCR beta chain was sequenced for a study of beta chain features in type 1 diabetes (dated by TCRdb to 2016 to 2019). In the study overall: No differences in mean age, gender distribution, total cell number or subset yield were found between patients and healthy donors. A total of around 100 million sorted cells were examined across all samples, and RNA yield correlated strongly with the number of cells per subset. Naive and central memory subsets were obtained from all 30 or so donors, but regulatory and stem cell-like memory subsets were isolated from only 8 patients and roughly 8 healthy donors. In the study, recently diagnosed type 1 diabetes patients and matched healthy donors were compared on the TCRB repertoires of their sorted circulating CD4+ T cell subsets.

The High Capacity cDNA Reverse Transcription Kit was used to reverse transcribe all of the isolated RNA, meaning that expressed TCRB transcripts were what got sequenced. Deep immunoSEQ sequencing was applied to naive, central memory and regulatory T cell samples, giving an average of roughly 3.3 million total reads per sample. Sorted cells were lysed in RLT buffer, and RNA was extracted using DNase-treated RNeasy Micro or Mini kits according to cell number. Each cell subset was processed separately to prevent cross-contamination, with patient and healthy donor samples processed together. TCRB sequences were amplified from cDNA with the immunoSEQ multiplex PCR, producing 87-bp fragments spanning the CDR3 region. Sequencing of the amplicons was performed on the Illumina HiSeq platform. The paper's processing steps were these. Synthetic template baselines were used to correct PCR bias computationally, reads within Hamming distance 2 were collapsed together, and singletons that could not be merged were discarded. By aligning reads against IMGT, V, D and J genes, CDR3 length, and insertions or deletions at six rearrangement sites were assigned. Within each subset, clonotype counts were normalized to the number of sorted cells before true diversity and Gini coefficients were calculated with the tcR R package. The overlap coefficient, calculated on TCRB nucleotide sequences, was used to measure repertoire sharing. Out-of-frame TCRB sequences from naive cells were analyzed as a proxy for the pre-selection repertoire. This is the immuneACCESS table as TCRdb keeps it, with only in-frame sequences that have V and J called. A part of the clones is gone; compared with another copy, unresolved V genes explain less than half, and the rest is unexplained. D and trimming come from the DNA, and the V and J calls and clone size come from that table. This sample has more than 550,000 clones in its table, and around an eighth of those were observed once. 0.035% to 0.045% of the sample rests with the top ten.

A single peripheral blood draw of about 116 mL on average was collected from each donor into heparinised tubes. A BD FACSAria II and a panel including CD45RO, CCR7, CD25, CD127, CD95 and CD27 were used to sort naive, central memory, regulatory and stem cell-like memory CD4+ T cells. Every sorted population had a purity above 98%. PBMCs were isolated immediately by Lymphoprep density gradient centrifugation and stained directly without culture. So that batch effects would be minimized, each experiment stained and sorted samples in pairs, pairing one healthy donor with one patient. The CDR3 runs 14 residues from the cysteine to the phenylalanine. The CDR3 DNA has 42 bases and is translated from base 1. Looking up the germline V gene yields CDR1 SGHAT and CDR2 FQNNGV. V is reduced by 5 bases and J by 8 bases, leaving a spacing of 15 bases between them. As for this clone: This clone's antigen is unknown. Per-nucleotide qualities are absent, and no much larger clonotype sits a single base away.

Results and caveats for the whole study, not just this receptor: A moderate but significant shortening of TCRB CDR3 length was observed in type 1 diabetes patients in all four CD4+ subsets. HLA sub-analyses involved small numbers of individuals, so any influence of HLA type on TCRB rearrangement remained unresolved. Sequencing cDNA rather than genomic DNA could over-represent highly expressing activated cells, although activation and CD3 levels did not differ between groups. Fewer insertions and more nucleotide deletions at VDJ recombination sites were observed in patients with type 1 diabetes, implying thymic rearrangement abnormalities. PCR may preferentially amplify shorter templates, but because patient and control samples were amplified and corrected together, any resulting skew would affect both groups equally. Naive, central memory and regulatory TCRB repertoires appeared to be more similar among patients than among healthy donors.

The TCR was taken from a man younger than 35 with type 1 diabetes. The chain was built from TRBV11-2 and TRBJ1-4; the D gene identity is not certain. Sequenced sample: naive CD4+ T cells from blood. The cell subset or site label here, explained by the study, means: true naive CD4+ T cells. The DNA sequence is as follows: TGTGCCAGCAGCGCCAAACTACGGTTCGAAAAACTGTTTTTT. It codes for CASSAKLRFEKLFF.